This TCR beta chain was observed in a study of cytomegalovirus exposure and HLA in healthy donors. The V gene's germline CDR1 is SQVTM and CDR2 ANQGSEA. V was pared by 5 bases and J by 4 bases, with 7 bases of the junction left unmatched. This CDR3 comprises 14 residues. Amplification used 60 Vbeta primers and 13 Jbeta primers. The assay was immunoSEQ multiplex PCR, and TCRdb's table has in-frame clones only and misses some. Among tens of thousands of clones listed, about 70% were seen once. Broader study findings: Cytomegalovirus-associated status was assigned to roughly 160 TCR beta chains.

A note on this clone: Antigen specificity is unknown.

The sample comprised PBMCs. The TCR comes from a male donor in good health and CMV-seropositive. The chain is built from TRBV29-1 and TRBJ2-5; the match to TRBD1 covers 10 bases. CDR3 amino acids: CSVLGQGRRETQYF. CDR3 in DNA: TGCAGCGTTTTGGGACAGGGGAGACGAGAGACCCAGTACTTC.